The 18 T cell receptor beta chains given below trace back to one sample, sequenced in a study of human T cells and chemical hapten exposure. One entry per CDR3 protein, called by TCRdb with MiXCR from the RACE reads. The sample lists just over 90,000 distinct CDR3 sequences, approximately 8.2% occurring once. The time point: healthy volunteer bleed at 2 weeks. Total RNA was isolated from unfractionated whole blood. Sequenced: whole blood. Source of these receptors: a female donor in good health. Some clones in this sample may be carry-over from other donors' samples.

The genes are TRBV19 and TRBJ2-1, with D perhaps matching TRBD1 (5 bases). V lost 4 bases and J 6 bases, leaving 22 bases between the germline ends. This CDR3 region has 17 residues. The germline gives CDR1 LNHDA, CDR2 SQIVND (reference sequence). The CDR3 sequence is CASSNTRVAWKGNEQFF. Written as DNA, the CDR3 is TGTGCCAGTAGTAATACCAGGGTCGCATGGAAAGGCAATGAGCAGTTCTTC.

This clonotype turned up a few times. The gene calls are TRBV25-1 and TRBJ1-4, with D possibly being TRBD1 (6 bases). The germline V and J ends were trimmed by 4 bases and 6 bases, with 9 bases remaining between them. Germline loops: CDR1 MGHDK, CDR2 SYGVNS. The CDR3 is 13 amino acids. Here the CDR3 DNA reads TGTGCCAGCAGTGGAGGGGGTTATGAAAAACTGTTTTTT. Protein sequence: CASSGGGYEKLFF.

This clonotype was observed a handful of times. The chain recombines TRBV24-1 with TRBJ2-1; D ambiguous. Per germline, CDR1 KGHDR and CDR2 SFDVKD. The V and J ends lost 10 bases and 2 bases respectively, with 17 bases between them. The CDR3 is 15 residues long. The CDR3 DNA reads TGTGCCACTTCCCCCCCCGGCCCAACCTACAATGAGCAGTTCTTC. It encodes CATSPPGPTYNEQFF.

CDR3 in DNA: TGTGCCAGCAGTTTCAGCAATGAAAAACTGTTTTTT. It yields the protein CASSFSNEKLFF. The rearrangement uses TRBV12-3 or TRBV12-4 and TRBJ1-4; D is unclear. Trimming pared 3 bases from V and 5 bases from J, leaving 4 bases between. This CDR3 region has 12 residues.

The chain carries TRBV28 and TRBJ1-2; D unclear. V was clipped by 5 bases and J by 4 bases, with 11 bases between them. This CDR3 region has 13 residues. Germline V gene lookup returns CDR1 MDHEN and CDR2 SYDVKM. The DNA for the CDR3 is TGTGCCAGCAGTGGCGGTGTGGGCTATGGCTACACCTTC. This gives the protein CASSGGVGYGYTF.

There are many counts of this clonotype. CDR3 amino acids: CASSGGLAHEQYF. In nucleotides, the CDR3 is TGTGCCAGCAGTGGCGGACTAGCTCACGAGCAGTACTTC. The chain has TRBV25-1 and TRBJ2-7; 8 nucleotides agree with TRBD2. J lost 5 bases, V lost 4 bases, and 4 bases had no gene match. The CDR3 runs to 13 residues. CDR1 and CDR2 from the germline V gene are MGHDK and SYGVNS.

For the CDR3, the DNA is TGTGCCAGTAGTATCTGGGGGGGCAATCAGCCCCAGCATTTT. Translating gives CASSIWGGNQPQHF. The rearrangement joins TRBV19 to TRBJ1-5; possible D gene TRBD1, 5 bases. The germline V gene encodes CDR1 LNHDA and CDR2 SQIVND (reference sequence). V was shortened by 3 bases and J by 2 bases, with 8 bases between the two germline ends. CDR3 length: 14 amino acids.

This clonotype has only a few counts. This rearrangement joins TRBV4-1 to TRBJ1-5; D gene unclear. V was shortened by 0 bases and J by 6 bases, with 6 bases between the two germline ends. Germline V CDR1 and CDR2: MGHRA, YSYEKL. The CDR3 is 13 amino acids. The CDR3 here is CASSQDVIQPQHF. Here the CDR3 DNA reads TGCGCCAGCAGCCAAGATGTTATTCAGCCCCAGCATTTT.

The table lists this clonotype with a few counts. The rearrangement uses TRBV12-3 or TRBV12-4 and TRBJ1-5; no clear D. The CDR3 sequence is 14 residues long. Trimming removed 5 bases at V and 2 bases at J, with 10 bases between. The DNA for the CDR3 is TGTGCCAGCAGTAGAGACCGGGGCAATCAGCCCCAGCATTTT. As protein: CASSRDRGNQPQHF.

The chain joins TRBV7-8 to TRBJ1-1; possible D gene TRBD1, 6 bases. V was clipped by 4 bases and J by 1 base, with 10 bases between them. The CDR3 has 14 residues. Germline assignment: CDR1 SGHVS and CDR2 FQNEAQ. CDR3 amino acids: CASSSTTGNTEAFF. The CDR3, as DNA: TGTGCCAGCAGCTCTACGACAGGGAACACTGAAGCTTTCTTT.

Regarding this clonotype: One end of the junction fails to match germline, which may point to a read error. The CDR3 loop is CTSSLGFKREVGADTQYF. CDR3 DNA: TGTACCAGCAGCTTAGGGTTCAAGCGGGAGGTAGGCGCAGATACGCAGTATTTT. This sequence joins TRBV7-8 and TRBJ2-3, with 9 bases aligning to TRBD2. Per the germline V gene, CDR1 is SGHVS and CDR2 is FQNEAQ. The CDR3 loop spans 18 amino acids.

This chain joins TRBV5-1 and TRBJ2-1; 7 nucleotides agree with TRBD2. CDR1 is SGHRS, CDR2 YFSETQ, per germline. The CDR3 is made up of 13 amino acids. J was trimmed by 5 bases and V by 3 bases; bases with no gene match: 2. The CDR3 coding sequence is TGCGCCAGCAGCTCGGGACTAAACAATGAGCAGTTCTTC. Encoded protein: CASSSGLNNEQFF.

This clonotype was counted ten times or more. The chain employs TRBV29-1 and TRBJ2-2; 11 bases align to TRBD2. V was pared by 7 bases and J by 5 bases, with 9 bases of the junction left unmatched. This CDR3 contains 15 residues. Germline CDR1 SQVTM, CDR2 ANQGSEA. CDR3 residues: CSARAASGRTGELFF. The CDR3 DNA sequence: TGCAGCGCCCGTGCGGCTAGCGGGAGGACCGGGGAGCTGTTTTTT.

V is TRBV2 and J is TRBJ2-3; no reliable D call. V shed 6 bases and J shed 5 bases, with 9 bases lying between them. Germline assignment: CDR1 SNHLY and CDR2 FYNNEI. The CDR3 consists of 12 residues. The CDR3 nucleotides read TGTGCCAGCAGCGAGACGAGAGATACGCAGTATTTT. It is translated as CASSETRDTQYF.

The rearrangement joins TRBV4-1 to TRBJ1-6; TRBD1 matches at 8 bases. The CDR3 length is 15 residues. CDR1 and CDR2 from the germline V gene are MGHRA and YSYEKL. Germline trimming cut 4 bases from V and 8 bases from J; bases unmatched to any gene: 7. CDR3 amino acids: CASSPTGQADSPLHF. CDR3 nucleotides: TGCGCCAGCAGCCCCACGGGACAGGCGGATTCACCCCTCCACTTT.

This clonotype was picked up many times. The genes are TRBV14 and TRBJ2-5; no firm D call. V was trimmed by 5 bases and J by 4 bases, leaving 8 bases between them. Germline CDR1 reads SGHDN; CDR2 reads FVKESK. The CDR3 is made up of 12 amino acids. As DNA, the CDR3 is TGTGCCAGCAGCGAGACCCGAGAGACCCAGTACTTC. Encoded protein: CASSETRETQYF.

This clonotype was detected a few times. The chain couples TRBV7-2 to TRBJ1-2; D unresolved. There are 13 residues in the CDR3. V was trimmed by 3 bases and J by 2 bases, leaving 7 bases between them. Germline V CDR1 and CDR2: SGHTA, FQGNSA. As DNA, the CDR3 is TGTGCCAGCAGCTTGGGAAAAAACTATGGCTACACCTTC. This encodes CASSLGKNYGYTF.

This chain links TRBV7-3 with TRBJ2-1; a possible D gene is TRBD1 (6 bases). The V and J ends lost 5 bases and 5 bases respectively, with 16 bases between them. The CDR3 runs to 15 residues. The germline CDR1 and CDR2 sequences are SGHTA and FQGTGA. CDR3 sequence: CASSPGAGANNEQFF. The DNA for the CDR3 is TGTGCCAGCAGCCCTGGCGCAGGGGCCAACAATGAGCAGTTCTTC.